This TCR beta chain originates from a study of blood T cell repertoires in COVID-19. Study at large: Italy, Spain and the United States were the sources of the convalescent and acute COVID-19 samples. T cells, B-cell-depleted T cells, or PBMCs supplied cDNA or gDNA.

The recovered donors of Cohort 3 showed two negative PCRs, clearance, or symptom resolution. Germline CDR1 and CDR2: SGHKS and YYEKEE (reference sequence). V lost 3 bases and J lost 7, with 17 bases in between. This CDR3 is 16 amino acids long. In the study's own analysis: Amplification with reference gene primers provided the estimates of nucleated cell counts. Some clones are missing from TCRdb's copy, which holds only in-frame ones; the method was immunoSEQ multiplex PCR. The DNA gave D and trimming, while V, J and clone size come from that table. The repertoire consists of about 320,000 clones, with around 90% occurring once and the leading ten covering 4.5% to 6.5%.

This sequence was found in a man in his sixties who had recovered from COVID-19. This chain connects TRBV5-5 to TRBJ1-6; TRBD1 is a possible D gene (5 bases). Specimen: PBMCs or T cells enriched from blood (not recorded which). This chain's CDR3 is CASSSTHSRGNSPLHF. The CDR3 DNA is TGTGCCAGCAGCTCGACACACTCGCGGGGGAATTCACCCCTCCACTTT.